The entry below describes one T cell receptor (beta chain). There is no known antigen for this receptor. No much larger clone is present one base from it, and per-base qualities are unavailable. From the cysteine through the phenylalanine, the CDR3 covers 13 amino acids. The entry retains the CDR3 DNA only, 39 bases that are in frame from base 1. CDR1 and CDR2, per the germline V gene, are MGHDK and SYGVNS. Trimming accounts for 9 bases at V and 3 bases at J, while the number of junction bases matched to no gene is 6. TCRbeta CDR3 regions were amplified from genomic DNA using the immunoSEQ Assay, a bias-controlled multiplex PCR. The study's own analysis went as follows. Nucleated cell counts per sample were estimated from amplification of reference gene primers within the assay. To quantify the absolute abundance of each unique TCRbeta CDR3 rearrangement, sequence reads were collapsed and filtered. For each sample, productive Simpson clonality was calculated as the square root of Simpson's diversity index over productive rearrangements. TCRdb limited this immuneACCESS table to in-frame rearrangements with V and J called. A share of clones is missing; checked studies link under half to unresolved V genes, and the rest is unexplained. That table furnishes V, J and clone size, whereas the DNA furnished D and trimming. The table for this sample lists about 200,000 clones; roughly four fifths of them were counted only once. The ten largest clones capture roughly 12% of the sample.

The data are from a study of blood T cell repertoires in COVID-19 (dated by TCRdb to the early 2020s). With regard to the full study: Samples from collaborators originated in the United States, Italy and Spain and spanned both the acute and convalescent phases of COVID-19. The prospective study material was composed of cDNA or gDNA derived from T cells, B-cell-depleted T cells, or PBMCs. Sample metadata almost always included a de-identified subject ID, COVID-19 status, age in years and sex. Samples were obtained from the ongoing ImmuneRACE study (first 160 participants) and from 1,200 or so subjects provided by 6 global collaborators. Where available, HLA class I and class II types were taken from metadata supplied by the sample provider and were not determined by assay-based typing. A freely available public database, intended as a resource for researchers studying the immune response to SARS-CoV-2, is where the repertoires were released. The dataset comprised deeply sampled blood TCRbeta repertoires from subjects exposed to, actively infected with, or recovered from COVID-19. What the research found in general, with its limitations: The amount of clinical and demographic metadata varied by source and participant and was provided uncurated.

Participants in the prospective study were aged roughly 18 to 89 years, lived in about two dozen United States geographic areas, and enrolled through a virtual design. Cohort assignment in the prospective study relied on participant-reported clinical history from a screening survey and a study questionnaire. For ImmuneRACE Cohort 3, a participant was defined as recovered based on two consecutive negative NP/OP PCR tests, clearance by a healthcare professional, or resolution of symptoms. Each participant in the prospective study had whole blood, serum and a nasopharyngeal or oropharyngeal swab collected by mobile phlebotomists. Prospective study participants could optionally give additional blood draws and questionnaires over an approximately 2-month period. Prospective study blood samples were shipped either frozen or at room temperature before DNA extraction.

Material for sequencing was PBMCs or T cells enriched from blood (not recorded which). This sequence uses TRBV25-1 and TRBJ2-7, with 9 bases in between that match TRBD1. The TCR was taken from a man between 40 and 49 years old who had recovered from COVID-19. CDR3 region: CASSGTGLYEQYF. The nucleotides read TGTGCCAGTTCCGGGACAGGGCTCTACGAGCAGTACTTC.